Below are 29 T cell receptor beta chains sequenced from a single sample in a study of CD8 T cells in ankylosing spondylitis. Each CDR3 protein gets one entry after TCRdb re-called the 5' RACE reads with MiXCR. Among 200,000 to 250,000 distinct CDR3 sequences listed, roughly 8.2% were seen once. Specimen: blood, either unsorted or a sorted T cell fraction (not recorded which). These receptors came from a female donor with ankylosing spondylitis or in good health (not recorded which).

This clonotype has ten or more counts. The junction departs from germline at one end; a sequencing error may be responsible. The J gene is TRBJ2-1, the V gene TRBV7-9; a weak D match, TRBD2 (6 bases). Germline loops: CDR1 SEHNR, CDR2 FQNEAQ (reference sequence). The CDR3 contains 13 residues. For the CDR3, the DNA is TGTGCCAGCAGCTTAGCGGGCGGGACGAAGTTGATCTTC. It specifies CASSLAGGTKLIF.

In this sample, this clonotype turned up many times. The rearrangement joins TRBV18 to TRBJ1-5, with TRBD1 matching 8 bases. Germline V gene sequence: CDR1 KGHSH, CDR2 LQKENI. This CDR3 contains 16 residues. V lost 3 bases and J lost 0; bases outside the gene matches: 4. The CDR3 region has the DNA TGTGCCAGCTCACCGAGACAGGGGCATAGCAATCAGCCCCAGCATTTT. Amino acid sequence: CASSPRQGHSNQPQHF.

To note about this clonotype: A much larger clone sits a single nucleotide away, making a read error possible. Here the CDR3 DNA reads TGTGTCAGTACCCAGAGAGGGGCTAATGAAAAACTGTTTTTT. It translates to CVSTQRGANEKLFF. The V call is TRBV19, the J call TRBJ1-4; TRBD1 might be the D (5 bases). The germline CDR1 and CDR2 sequences are LNHDA and SQIVND (reference sequence). The CDR3 contains 14 residues.

In its sample, this clonotype was seen a few times. The CDR3 loop reads CASSQAASGAWQFF. CDR3 DNA sequence: TGTGCCAGCAGCCAAGCGGCTAGCGGGGCTTGGCAGTTCTTC. The chain joins TRBV4-2 to TRBJ2-1, with TRBD2 identical over 9 bases. This CDR3 comprises 14 residues. The trim removed 1 base at V and 12 bases at J, leaving 7 bases unmatched. Germline assignment: CDR1 LGHNA and CDR2 YNFKEQ.

With respect to this clonotype: Since a much larger clone is just one base distant, this may be a read error. The final CDR3 position lacks the conserved phenylalanine or tryptophan, pointing to a likely read error. The gene calls are TRBV12-5 and TRBJ1-2; D not resolved. Germline V gives CDR1 LGHNT, CDR2 FRNRAP. This CDR3 has 13 residues. The ends were cut back, 5 bases at V and 1 base at J, with 8 bases in the middle. CDR3: CASGPSNNYGYTL. The DNA for the CDR3 is TGTGCTAGTGGTCCGAGCAATAACTATGGCTACACCCTC.

In this sample, this clonotype turned up many times. The chain carries TRBV7-8 and TRBJ2-2; perhaps TRBD2 as D (6 bases). Trimming removed 6 bases from V and 4 bases from J, with 12 bases in between. The CDR3 length is 14 residues. From germline, CDR1 is SGHVS and CDR2 FQNEAQ. The CDR3 sequence is CASRAGTPTGELFF. CDR3 coding DNA: TGTGCCAGCAGGGCGGGGACCCCCACCGGGGAGCTGTTTTTT.

This clonotype appeared many times. The chain is built from TRBV4-2 and TRBJ2-1; D uncertain. The CDR3 has 14 residues. The germline gives CDR1 LGHNA, CDR2 YNFKEQ. V was pared by 2 bases and J by 5 bases, with 10 bases between. In DNA form, the CDR3 reads TGTGCCAGCAGCCAACCGACTGAGGACAATGAGCAGTTCTTC. Translated, it gives CASSQPTEDNEQFF.

This clonotype was counted between two and nine times. The chain is built from TRBV25-1 and TRBJ2-3; 7 bases match TRBD1. Losses at the gene ends were 6 bases for V and 4 bases for J; bases not matched to a gene: 7. Germline CDR1 and CDR2: MGHDK and SYGVNS. CDR3 length: 14 amino acids. CDR3 sequence: CASRRGRDADTQYF. The CDR3, as DNA: TGTGCCAGCAGAAGGGGGCGAGACGCAGATACGCAGTATTTT.

This clonotype was seen repeatedly, ten times or more. J is TRBJ1-2 and V is TRBV5-6; a weak D match, TRBD1 (5 bases). The CDR3 extends over 13 amino acids. Germline CDR1 and CDR2: SGHDT and YYEEEE. V dropped 0 bases and J dropped 8 bases, with 11 bases sitting between them. The CDR3 nucleotides read TGTGCCAGCAGCTTGGACAGAGGGGAAGGCTACACCTTC. It encodes CASSLDRGEGYTF.

Many counts were recorded for this clonotype. The chain has TRBV4-3 and TRBJ2-7, with D perhaps TRBD1 (6 bases). Germline lookup yields CDR1 LGHNA and CDR2 YSLEER. The CDR3 runs 13 residues. V was trimmed by 0 bases and J by 7 bases, leaving 10 bases between them. The CDR3 DNA is TGCGCCAGCAGCCAAGAAATAGGGGGAGAGCAGTACTTC. This gives the protein CASSQEIGGEQYF.

There are many counts of this clonotype. The V and J genes are TRBV28 and TRBJ2-1; D tentatively fits TRBD1 or TRBD2 (5 bases each). This CDR3 is 13 amino acids long. Trimming removed 3 bases from V and 9 bases from J, with 12 bases in between. Germline V CDR1 and CDR2: MDHEN, SYDVKM. CDR3: CASSFSGTPEQFF. DNA of the CDR3: TGTGCCAGCAGTTTTAGTGGGACCCCTGAGCAGTTCTTC.

This clonotype has at least ten counts. The V call is TRBV20-1, the J call TRBJ2-3; perhaps TRBD2 as D (5 bases). Looked up from germline, CDR1 is DFQATT and CDR2 is SNEGSKA (reference sequence). The CDR3 sequence is 16 residues long. V was shortened by 5 bases and J by 2 bases, with 20 bases between the two germline ends. As DNA, the CDR3 is TGCAGTGCTCTTCGTTTCGCGGGCGACGTCACAGATACGCAGTATTTT. Translated, it gives CSALRFAGDVTDTQYF.

This clonotype was detected ten times or more. The chain uses TRBV4-3 and TRBJ1-1, with D possibly matching TRBD1 (5 bases). The germline CDR1 and CDR2 sequences are LGHNA and YSLEER. The CDR3 sequence is 13 residues long. Trimming cost V 1 base and J 8 bases, with 11 bases left between them. The CDR3 coding sequence is TGCGCCAGCAGCCAAGGATTGGGGACCGAAGCTTTCTTT. It encodes CASSQGLGTEAFF.

This clonotype was seen a handful of times. The rearrangement links TRBV7-2 to TRBJ2-1, with 7 bases matching TRBD2. The CDR3 is made up of 14 amino acids. After removal of 3 bases from V and 8 bases from J, the junction contained 7 bases not matched to a gene. Germline V gene data show CDR1 as SGHTA and CDR2 as FQGNSA. The CDR3 loop is CASSLVGGSHEQFF. For the CDR3, the DNA is TGTGCCAGCAGCTTGGTAGGCGGGAGCCATGAGCAGTTCTTC.

This clonotype was detected many times. The V and J genes are TRBV5-1 and TRBJ1-3; TRBD1 matches 7 bases. The CDR3 contains 14 residues. V lost 4 bases and J lost 1; bases outside the gene matches: 2. Germline loops: CDR1 SGHRS, CDR2 YFSETQ. As DNA, the CDR3 is TGCGCCAGCAGCCGGGACAGATCTGGAAACACCATATATTTT. This gives the protein CASSRDRSGNTIYF.

This clonotype was picked up a small number of times. The V call is TRBV5-6, the J call TRBJ1-1; 7 bases are a match to TRBD1. Germline V gene data show CDR1 as SGHDT and CDR2 as YYEEEE. The CDR3 loop spans 14 amino acids. Losses at the gene ends were 6 bases for V and 6 bases for J; bases not matched to a gene: 11. In DNA, the CDR3 is TGTGCCAGCACCCGGACAGGTCTCTTAGCTGAAGCTTTCTTT. Its protein is CASTRTGLLAEAFF.

This clonotype has ten or more counts. The V gene is TRBV5-1, the J gene TRBJ1-3, with D unresolved. Trimming pared 4 bases from V and 0 bases from J, leaving 8 bases between. CDR3 length: 14 residues. CDR1 is SGHRS, CDR2 YFSETQ, per germline. In DNA form, the CDR3 reads TGCGCCAGCAGCATGTTAGGCTCTGGAAACACCATATATTTT. This sequence encodes CASSMLGSGNTIYF.

Ten or more counts support this clonotype. V is TRBV20-1 and J is TRBJ2-3; D gene ambiguous. In germline, CDR1 is DFQATT, CDR2 SNEGSKA (reference sequence). V dropped 7 bases and J dropped 1 base, with 12 bases sitting between them. The CDR3 covers 13 residues. The CDR3 DNA reads TGCAGTGTTACTGGCGTCGGCACAGATACGCAGTATTTT. It translates to CSVTGVGTDTQYF.

This clonotype came up many times. The gene calls are TRBV29-1 and TRBJ2-7, with 7 bases fitting TRBD1. The germline V gene has CDR1 SQVTM and CDR2 ANQGSEA. V lost 5 bases, J lost 6 bases, and 7 bases stayed unmatched. The CDR3 extends over 12 amino acids. This CDR3 is CSVQTGVGEQYF. The CDR3 nucleotides read TGCAGCGTTCAAACAGGGGTGGGCGAGCAGTACTTC.

At least ten counts were recorded for this clonotype. This chain connects TRBV20-1 to TRBJ2-7; D call uncertain. V lost 0 bases, J lost 0 bases, and 6 bases lay in between. The germline V gene has CDR1 DFQATT and CDR2 SNEGSKA (reference sequence). The CDR3 is 13 residues long. The CDR3: CSAREGYSYEQYF. Written as DNA, the CDR3 is TGCAGTGCTAGAGAGGGCTACTCCTACGAGCAGTACTTC.

This clonotype was seen ten or more times. This chain connects TRBV5-1 to TRBJ2-1, with TRBD2 as a possible D gene (6 bases). Trimming stripped 4 bases from V and 7 bases from J, with 12 bases between. This CDR3 contains 13 residues. The germline gives CDR1 SGHRS, CDR2 YFSETQ. As DNA, the CDR3 is TGCGCCAGCAGCGCGTCAGGGAGGAATGAGCAGTTCTTC. It is translated as CASSASGRNEQFF.

This clonotype has only a few counts. CDR3 bases: TGTGCCAGCAGTGAAGCAGGGGCTGAGGCTGAAGCTTTCTTT. Translating it yields CASSEAGAEAEAFF. J is TRBJ1-1 and V is TRBV6-1; D may be TRBD1 (5 bases). Trimming removed 0 bases from V and 6 bases from J, with 11 bases in between. The CDR3 spans 14 residues. Germline lookup yields CDR1 MNHNS and CDR2 SASEGT.

This clonotype was counted at least ten times. The V and J genes are TRBV12-3 or TRBV12-4 and TRBJ2-3, with no clear D. V was cut by 2 bases and J by 6 bases, with 9 bases left in between. The CDR3 covers 13 residues. CDR3 nucleotides: TGTGCCAGCAGTTTACGGAGCTCGGATACGCAGTATTTT. It is translated as CASSLRSSDTQYF.

This clonotype was found many times. V gene TRBV7-3 combines with J gene TRBJ2-1, with 7 bases aligning to TRBD1. The CDR3 contains 13 residues. Germline CDR1 is SGHTA and CDR2 is FQGTGA. The trim removed 5 bases at V and 7 bases at J, leaving 5 bases unmatched. The CDR3 loop reads CASSGSGGNEQFF. The DNA of the CDR3 is TGTGCCAGCAGCGGGTCAGGGGGAAATGAGCAGTTCTTC.

This clonotype was recorded at least ten times. The chain uses TRBV9 and TRBJ2-5; D possibly corresponds to TRBD2 (6 bases). Germline CDR1 SGDLS, CDR2 YYNGEE. This CDR3 is 15 amino acids long. The V gene lost 3 bases and the J gene lost 4 bases, with 16 bases spanning the gap. The CDR3 DNA sequence: TGTGCCAGCAGCGCCGGGACTCGCTGGGGAGAGACCCAGTACTTC. Its protein product is CASSAGTRWGETQYF.

Regarding this clonotype: A read error is possible here, since a much larger clone lies one base away. This chain uses TRBV4-3 with TRBJ2-7; no clear D. CDR3 size: 15 residues. Germline V gene lookup returns CDR1 LGHNA and CDR2 YSLEER. The CDR3 region is CVSSQTPDGSYEQYF. The DNA of the CDR3 is TGCGTCAGCAGCCAAACACCGGACGGCTCCTACGAGCAGTACTTC.

This clonotype showed up many times. This chain uses TRBV4-3 with TRBJ1-1; no reliable D call. Germline V gives CDR1 LGHNA, CDR2 YSLEER. Trimming cost V 0 bases and J 5 bases, with 16 bases left between them. The CDR3 runs to 16 residues. The CDR3 loop reads CASSQDSGYPMTEAFF. The DNA for the CDR3 is TGCGCCAGCAGCCAAGACTCCGGGTACCCTATGACTGAAGCTTTCTTT.

This clonotype has only one observation. A read error is possible here, since a much larger clone lies one base away. The chain joins TRBV4-3 to TRBJ2-7; perhaps TRBD2 as D (6 bases). Per germline, CDR1 LGHNA and CDR2 YSLEER. The CDR3 has 17 amino acids. This CDR3 reads CANSQDAHKEAGYEQYF. CDR3 DNA: TGCGCCAACAGCCAAGATGCCCATAAAGAAGCGGGCTACGAGCAGTACTTC.

Turning to this clonotype: A much larger clone sits a single nucleotide away, making a read error possible. The chain is built from TRBV20-1 and TRBJ2-1, with D maybe TRBD2 (6 bases). The length of the CDR3 is 15 residues. Germline V gene sequence: CDR1 DFQATT, CDR2 SNEGSKA (reference sequence). CDR3 nucleotides: TGCAGTGCTAGAGTTCTGGGACTCTCCCACAATGAGCAGTTCTTC. It codes for CSARVLGLSHNEQFF.